This is a list of T cell receptor beta chains from one sample in a study of CD8+CD57+ T cells in acquired aplastic anemia. MiXCR, applied by TCRdb to the reads, yields one record per CDR3 protein. The table records roughly 63,000 distinct CDR3 sequences, almost 55% of them present only once. Sequenced sample: sorted CD4+, CD8+, or CD8+CD57+ T cells (not recorded which) from PBMCs. The source of these receptors is a human donor in good health, serving as a control. The CDR3 runs from the conserved cysteine through the conserved F or W. The D gene is left open where the match is weak. Clone size is shown for a subset of rows, as once, few, many or a class of expanded clone.

CDR3	DNA	D	V	J	size
CASSGERDSTDTQYF	TGTGCCAGCAGCGGGGAGAGGGACAGCACAGATACGCAGTATTTT	.	TRBV11-1	TRBJ2-3	many
CASSLGTGRPNYNEQFF	TGTGCCAGCAGCTTAGGGACTGGCAGACCTAACTACAATGAGCAGTTCTTC	.	TRBV7-9	TRBJ2-1	many
CASSGLSINQPQHF	TGTGCCAGCAGTGGGCTTTCTATCAATCAGCCCCAGCATTTT	.	TRBV25-1	TRBJ1-5	.
CASSQNADGPATEAFF	TGCGCCAGCAGCCAGAACGCCGACGGGCCCGCCACTGAAGCTTTCTTT	.	TRBV4-1	TRBJ1-1	many
CASNTRGLRGTEAFF	TGTGCCAGCAACACCCGAGGGCTTCGAGGCACTGAAGCTTTCTTT	.	TRBV7-9	TRBJ1-1	.
CASSTGPHEQYF	TGTGCCAGTAGTACGGGACCTCACGAGCAGTACTTC	.	TRBV19	TRBJ2-7	few
CASSDGQDTGELFF	TGTGCCAGCAGTGACGGGCAGGACACCGGGGAGCTGTTTTTT	.	TRBV25-1	TRBJ2-2	.
CASSGEASSTEAFF	TGTGCCAGCAGTGGAGAAGCCTCGAGCACTGAAGCTTTCTTT	.	TRBV2	TRBJ1-1	.
CASSPRRGQDNSPLHF	TGTGCCAGCAGTCCCAGAAGGGGGCAGGATAATTCACCCCTCCACTTT	TRBD1	TRBV6-1	TRBJ1-6	.
CARTPLGTEAFF	TGTGCCAGAACCCCCCTTGGGACTGAAGCTTTCTTT	.	TRBV2	TRBJ1-1	many
CASTPGTSGRGFLDEQYF	TGTGCCAGCACCCCGGGGACTAGCGGGAGGGGTTTTCTAGACGAGCAGTACTTC	TRBD2	TRBV6-1	TRBJ2-7	many
CSANPHFGTAYGYTF	TGCAGTGCTAATCCCCATTTCGGGACAGCGTATGGCTACACCTTC	TRBD1	TRBV20-1	TRBJ1-2	few
CASSETGVYEQYF	TGCGCCAGCAGTGAAACGGGAGTCTACGAGCAGTACTTC	.	TRBV10-1	TRBJ2-7	medium-sized
CASSLSVNEQFF	TGTGCCAGCAGCTTGAGTGTCAATGAGCAGTTCTTC	.	TRBV7-8	TRBJ2-1	few
CASSSKDTGNTGELFF	TGTGCCAGCAGCTCAAAGGATACAGGGAACACCGGGGAGCTGTTTTTT	.	TRBV5-5	TRBJ2-2	few
CASSVGEGNTIYF	TGTGCCAGCAGCGTAGGGGAGGGAAACACCATATATTTT	.	TRBV9	TRBJ1-3	.
CASSLGTGGSNQPQHF	TGTGCCAGCAGCTTGGGTACAGGGGGCAGCAATCAGCCCCAGCATTTT	TRBD1	TRBV13	TRBJ1-5	.
CAIGSQQNTEAFF	TGTGCCATCGGTAGCCAGCAGAACACTGAAGCTTTCTTT	.	TRBV10-3	TRBJ1-1	once
CASSPWWPETASNYGYTF	TGTGCCAGCAGCCCCTGGTGGCCAGAGACTGCTTCTAACTATGGCTACACCTTC	.	TRBV4-2	TRBJ1-2	many
CASSLNDRGGETQYF	TGTGCCAGTAGCCTAAACGACAGGGGAGGAGAGACCCAGTACTTC	TRBD1	TRBV19	TRBJ2-5	.
CSARLPPGGGSYEQYF	TGCAGTGCTAGACTTCCCCCCGGGGGGGGTTCCTACGAGCAGTACTTC	TRBD2	TRBV20-1	TRBJ2-7	many
CASRKDRVIETQYF	TGTGCCAGCAGGAAAGACAGGGTAATAGAGACCCAGTACTTC	TRBD1	TRBV2	TRBJ2-5	few
CATSRDGLAGETFYNEQFF	TGTGCCACCAGCAGAGATGGGCTAGCGGGAGAGACCTTCTACAATGAGCAGTTCTTC	TRBD2	TRBV15	TRBJ2-1	many
CASSQDVTGLYYGYTF	TGCGCCAGCAGCCAAGATGTGACAGGGTTATACTATGGCTACACCTTC	TRBD1	TRBV4-1	TRBJ1-2	many
CASSLARSRGAEQYF	TGTGCCAGCAGCTTAGCGCGCTCCAGGGGGGCCGAGCAGTACTTC	.	TRBV7-8	TRBJ2-7	.
CSARMFQRLYGYAF	TGCAGTGCTAGAATGTTTCAGAGACTCTATGGCTACGCCTTC	.	TRBV20-1	TRBJ1-2	.
CASSLAVTGWSNQPQHF	TGTGCCAGCAGCTTGGCGGTGACAGGGTGGAGCAATCAGCCCCAGCATTTT	TRBD1	TRBV5-4	TRBJ1-5	many
CATSEGGLAVYNQPQHF	TGTGCCACCAGTGAGGGGGGACTAGCGGTATACAATCAGCCCCAGCATTTT	.	TRBV24-1	TRBJ1-5	few
CASVLEGNQPQHF	TGTGCCAGCGTCCTCGAGGGCAATCAGCCCCAGCATTTT	.	TRBV7-8	TRBJ1-5	.
CASSQSRDRGHQEQYF	TGTGCCAGCAGCCAAAGCCGGGACAGGGGGCATCAAGAGCAGTACTTC	TRBD1	TRBV11-2	TRBJ2-7	few
CASSLPDSSYEQYF	TGTGCCAGCAGCCTTCCGGACAGTTCCTACGAGCAGTACTTC	.	TRBV7-9	TRBJ2-7	.
CASSKTGETQYF	TGTGCCAGCAGTAAGACAGGGGAGACCCAGTACTTC	TRBD1	TRBV27	TRBJ2-5	many
CAISESRAGGPSDTQYF	TGTGCCATCAGTGAGTCGAGAGCGGGGGGGCCCTCAGATACGCAGTATTTT	TRBD2	TRBV10-3	TRBJ2-3	.
CASIPMNTEAFF	TGTGCCAGCATACCCATGAACACTGAAGCTTTCTTT	.	TRBV2	TRBJ1-1	.
CASSTGQGTYGYTF	TGTGCCAGCAGCACCGGACAGGGGACCTATGGCTACACCTTC	TRBD1	TRBV5-5	TRBJ1-2	many
CSVRGAITDTQYF	TGCAGCGTTCGGGGGGCTATAACAGATACGCAGTATTTT	.	TRBV29-1	TRBJ2-3	medium-sized
CASRGQGALSGYAF	TGTGCCAGCAGAGGCCAGGGGGCGCTTAGCGGCTACGCCTTC	TRBD1	TRBV28	TRBJ1-2	few
CSVEIDQYNEQFF	TGCAGCGTTGAAATAGACCAGTACAATGAGCAGTTCTTC	.	TRBV29-1	TRBJ2-1	.
CASGRGPYEQYF	TGTGCCAGCGGGAGGGGCCCCTACGAGCAGTACTTC	TRBD2	TRBV9	TRBJ2-7	.
CASSHEQCYGYTF	TGTGCCAGCAGTCATGAACAGTGTTATGGCTACACCTTC	.	TRBV7-8	TRBJ1-2	.
CASSLDGDPDAEQYF	TGCGCCAGCAGCTTGGATGGGGACCCCGATGCTGAGCAGTACTTC	.	TRBV5-1	TRBJ2-7	.
CASSFGGYEQYF	TGTGCCAGCAGTTTTGGAGGATACGAGCAGTACTTC	.	TRBV12-3/TRBV12-4	TRBJ2-7	few
CASSQDTDRDEQYF	TGCGCCAGCAGCCAAGACACGGACAGAGACGAGCAGTACTTC	.	TRBV4-1	TRBJ2-7	once
CSVEEQGGNGYTF	TGCAGCGTTGAAGAACAGGGGGGTAATGGCTACACCTTC	TRBD1	TRBV29-1	TRBJ1-2	.
CASSLTSEWETQYF	TGTGCCAGCAGCCTGACTAGCGAGTGGGAGACCCAGTACTTC	TRBD2	TRBV7-9	TRBJ2-5	.
CSVRGGGSSSGNTIYF	TGCAGCGTTAGGGGAGGCGGCAGCAGCTCTGGAAACACCATATATTTT	.	TRBV29-1	TRBJ1-3	.
CATSDSDDYEQYF	TGTGCCACCAGCGATTCCGACGACTACGAGCAGTACTTC	.	TRBV24-1	TRBJ2-7	many
CASSYSGAGGETQYF	TGTGCCAGCAGTTACTCAGGGGCAGGGGGGGAGACCCAGTACTTC	.	TRBV6-2/TRBV6-3	TRBJ2-5	many
CASSLVPAANYGYTF	TGTGCCAGCAGCTTGGTTCCAGCAGCTAACTATGGCTACACCTTC	.	TRBV7-9	TRBJ1-2	.
CASSSALVSFF	TGTGCCAGCAGTTCGGCATTGGTTAGCTTCTTC	.	TRBV27	TRBJ2-1	once
CSVGQGYLSEQYF	TGCAGCGTCGGACAGGGGTACCTATCCGAGCAGTACTTC	TRBD1	TRBV29-1	TRBJ2-7	.
CASSSSTSEAFF	TGTGCCAGCAGCTCCTCGACAAGTGAAGCTTTCTTT	.	TRBV7-9	TRBJ1-1	.
CSARDRGEAGGPYEQYF	TGCAGTGCTAGGGACAGGGGAGAAGCGGGGGGCCCCTACGAGCAGTACTTC	.	TRBV20-1	TRBJ2-7	many
CSASLIETGESNYGYTF	TGCAGTGCCTCACTGATCGAAACAGGGGAGTCTAACTATGGCTACACCTTC	TRBD1	TRBV20-1	TRBJ1-2	many
CASSLQAGIPYEQYF	TGTGCCAGCAGCTTGCAGGCTGGAATACCTTACGAGCAGTACTTC	.	TRBV25-1	TRBJ2-7	.
CASSTPPGEVTAGNTIYF	TGTGCCAGCAGTACTCCCCCCGGCGAGGTTACGGCTGGAAACACCATATATTTT	.	TRBV11-1	TRBJ1-3	many
CASSLGPPSGYTF	TGTGCCAGTAGTTTGGGGCCGCCATCTGGCTACACCTTC	.	TRBV19	TRBJ1-2	many